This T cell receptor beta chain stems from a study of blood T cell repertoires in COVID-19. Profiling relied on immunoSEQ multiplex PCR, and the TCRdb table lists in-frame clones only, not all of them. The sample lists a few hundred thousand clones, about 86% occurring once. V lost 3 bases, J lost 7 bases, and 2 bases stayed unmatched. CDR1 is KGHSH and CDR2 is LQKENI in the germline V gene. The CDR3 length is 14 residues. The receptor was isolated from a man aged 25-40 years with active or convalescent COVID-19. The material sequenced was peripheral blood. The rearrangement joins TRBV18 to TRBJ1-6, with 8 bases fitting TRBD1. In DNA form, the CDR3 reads TGTGCCAGCTCACCGGGACAGGAAAATTCACCCCTCCACTTT. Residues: CASSPGQENSPLHF.